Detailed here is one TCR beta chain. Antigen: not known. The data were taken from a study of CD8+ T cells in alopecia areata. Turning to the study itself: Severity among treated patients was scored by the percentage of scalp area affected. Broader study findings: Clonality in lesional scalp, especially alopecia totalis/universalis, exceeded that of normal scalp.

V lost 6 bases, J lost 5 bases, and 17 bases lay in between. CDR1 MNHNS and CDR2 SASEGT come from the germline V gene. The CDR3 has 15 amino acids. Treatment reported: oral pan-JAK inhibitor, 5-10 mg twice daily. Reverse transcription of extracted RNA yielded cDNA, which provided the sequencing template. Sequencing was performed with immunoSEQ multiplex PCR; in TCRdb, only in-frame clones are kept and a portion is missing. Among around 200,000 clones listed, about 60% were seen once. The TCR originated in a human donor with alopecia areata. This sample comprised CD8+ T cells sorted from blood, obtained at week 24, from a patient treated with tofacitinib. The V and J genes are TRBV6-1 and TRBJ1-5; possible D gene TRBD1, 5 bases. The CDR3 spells CASSPRGRADQPQHF. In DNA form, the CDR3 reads TGTGCCAGCAGCCCGAGGGGAAGGGCTGATCAGCCCCAGCATTTT.